This TCR beta chain was recovered during a study of shared clonotypes between healthy human individuals. Repertoires were generated with immunoSEQ multiplex PCR, while TCRdb's copy carries only in-frame clones and drops some. The table records 2 million to 2.5 million clones, more than 90% of them present only once. This CDR3 spans 11 amino acids. V shed 2 bases and J shed 15 bases, with 14 bases lying between them. The V gene's germline CDR1 is SQVTM and CDR2 ANQGSEA. This clonotype was obtained from a man younger than 35 in good health. V usage is TRBV29-1 and J usage is TRBJ1-3; D is uncertain. What was sequenced was naive CD4+ T cells sorted from blood. Sample subset: CD45RA+ positively selected. The CDR3 sequence is CSVEKGTVPYF. In DNA form, the CDR3 reads TGCAGCGTTGAAAAGGGAACAGTCCCATATTTT.